A selection of T cell receptor beta chains follows, all from one sample in a study of identical twins. MiXCR, applied by TCRdb to the 5' RACE reads, yields one record per CDR3 protein. The sample records around 690,000 distinct CDR3 sequences, approximately 21% being singletons. In addition, the sample was reused for a study of T cells expressing NK-cell markers.

Material for sequencing was PBMCs. These receptors were obtained from a young woman in good health. Each CDR3 is given with its conserved first and last residue. Each record gives: D gene, clone size, V gene, J gene, CDR3 protein, CDR3 DNA. D genes are given only for firm matches. A clone size is listed for some rows: how often the clone was seen (once, few, many), or a class if it is expanded.

NA	few	TRBV23-1	TRBJ2-4	CASSQERGGVSKNIQYF	TGCGCCAGCAGTCAAGAAAGGGGGGGGGTGTCCAAAAACATTCAGTACTTC
NA	few	TRBV7-2	TRBJ2-3	CASSFEVLASTDTQYF	TGTGCCAGCAGCTTTGAGGTTCTGGCGAGCACAGATACGCAGTATTTT
NA	NA	TRBV27	TRBJ1-2	CATRQGSYTF	TGTGCCACCAGGCAGGGGAGCTACACCTTC
NA	many	TRBV7-4	TRBJ1-5	CASPRIWGAKGNNQPQHF	TGTGCCAGCCCCCGTATATGGGGCGCAAAGGGGAACAATCAGCCCCAGCATTTT
NA	NA	TRBV12-3/TRBV12-4	TRBJ2-4	CASREGGRGNVDIQYF	TGTGCCAGCAGGGAGGGGGGCAGGGGTAACGTAGACATTCAGTACTTC
TRBD2	NA	TRBV12-3/TRBV12-4	TRBJ2-2	CASSTDTGGGDTGELFF	TGTGCCAGCAGCACCGATACCGGGGGGGGAGACACCGGGGAGCTGTTTTTT
NA	many	TRBV20-1	TRBJ2-3	CSAVRGDSTDTQYF	TGCAGTGCCGTCCGGGGAGACAGCACAGATACGCAGTATTTT
NA	NA	TRBV9	TRBJ2-5	CASSPQWAQETQYF	TGTGCCAGCAGCCCCCAATGGGCACAAGAGACCCAGTACTTC
NA	few	TRBV7-9	TRBJ1-2	CASSLDRQLANYGYTF	TGTGCCAGCAGCTTAGACCGGCAGCTAGCTAACTATGGCTACACCTTC
NA	few	TRBV5-4	TRBJ2-6	CASFSWSSGANVLTF	TGTGCCAGCTTCTCCTGGAGCTCTGGGGCCAACGTCCTGACTTTC
NA	NA	TRBV12-3/TRBV12-4	TRBJ2-1	CASSLRQINNEQFF	TGTGCCAGCAGTTTACGGCAGATTAACAATGAGCAGTTCTTC
NA	NA	TRBV5-6	TRBJ2-7	CASSSGTSEQYF	TGTGCCAGCAGTTCCGGGACAAGCGAGCAGTACTTC
NA	few	TRBV9	TRBJ1-2	CASSVPGRDGYTF	TGTGCCAGCAGCGTCCCGGGGAGGGATGGCTACACCTTC
NA	NA	TRBV7-8	TRBJ2-6	CASTYRQDLTSGANVLTF	TGTGCCAGCACCTACCGACAGGATCTCACCTCTGGGGCCAACGTCCTGACTTTC
NA	many	TRBV12-3/TRBV12-4	TRBJ2-3	CASSFLGTDTQYF	TGTGCCAGCAGTTTCTTGGGCACAGATACGCAGTATTTT
TRBD1	NA	TRBV20-1	TRBJ2-7	CSARDTGVSYEQYF	TGCAGTGCTAGAGATACAGGGGTCTCCTACGAGCAGTACTTC